These 5 T cell receptor beta chains share one sample of origin, sequenced in a study of shared clonotypes between healthy human individuals. Generated by immunoSEQ multiplex PCR, the TCRdb table keeps only in-frame clones and is missing some. The sample includes around 240,000 clones, 50% to 75% seen only once; the top ten take more than 9.5%. Sequencing was done on a sample of memory CD4+ T cells sorted from blood. As for subset: CD45RA-negative fraction. The source is a young man in good health.

This clone came up a few times. Distinct nucleotide sequences in the sample also encode this CDR3. The chain combines TRBV11-2 with TRBJ1-3, with D uncertain. Trimming removed 3 bases at V and 1 base at J, with 1 base between. Germline V gene lookup returns CDR1 SGHAT and CDR2 FQNNGV. The CDR3 extends over 12 amino acids. The CDR3 coding sequence is TGTGCCAGCAGCTTTTCTGGAAACACCATATATTTT. Its translation: CASSFSGNTIYF. Together with reference TRBV11-2 and TRBJ1-3, the CDR3 gives the full variable domain: EAGVAQSPRYKIIEKRQSVAFWCNPISGHATLYWYQQILGQGPKLLIQFQNNGVVDDSQLPKDRFSAERLKGVDSTLKIQPAKLEDSAVYLCASSFSGNTIYFGEGSWLTVV.

This chain links TRBV4-3 with TRBJ1-2, with TRBD1 as a possible D gene (6 bases). Germline V gives CDR1 LGHNA, CDR2 YSLEER. With 0 bases removed from V and 8 bases from J, the gap between germline ends came to 22 bases. The CDR3 sequence is 17 residues long. CDR3 sequence: CASSQEGGGRVLEGYTF. The CDR3 DNA follows: TGCGCCAGCAGCCAAGAGGGGGGGGGCAGGGTGTTGGAAGGCTACACCTTC.

The chain combines TRBV7-2 with TRBJ2-7, with D tentatively TRBD1 or TRBD2 (7 bases each). The CDR3 is made up of 11 amino acids. CDR1 and CDR2 from the germline V gene are SGHTA and FQGNSA. V gave up 10 bases and J gave up 8 bases, with 15 bases separating them. CDR3 sequence: CATGGGVQQYF. CDR3 DNA sequence: TGTGCCACAGGGGGGGGTGTACAGCAGTACTTC.

This clone appeared a single time. This chain uses TRBV7-1 with TRBJ1-2; D ambiguous. TRBV7-1 is flagged as an ORF with uncertain function. V lost 4 bases and J lost 7, with 10 bases in between. The CDR3 is 12 residues long. This CDR3 is CASSLARVGYTF. CDR3 nucleotides: TGTGCCAGCAGCTTAGCGCGAGTTGGCTACACCTTC.

This chain links TRBV11-2 with TRBJ2-7; D is undetermined. CDR3 length: 15 residues. Germline CDR1 is SGHAT and CDR2 is FQNNGV. Trimming shortened V by 3 bases and J by 1 base, and 13 bases separated the two germline ends. The DNA for the CDR3 is TGTGCCAGCAGCTTCCAAATGTCCGATTCCTACGAGCAGTACTTC. Amino acid sequence: CASSFQMSDSYEQYF.